This T cell receptor beta chain was identified during a study of Graves' ophthalmopathy and Graves' hyperthyroidism (dated by TCRdb to the late 2010s). In the study overall: Peripheral blood was collected at initial diagnosis, prior to any treatment. The study used TCR beta repertoire signatures to distinguish Graves' ophthalmopathy from Graves' hyperthyroidism and to predict progression to ophthalmopathy. In total, 135 blood samples were TCR-sequenced: around 42 ophthalmopathy, 80 or so hyperthyroidism and about 17 hyperthyroidism-to-ophthalmopathy patients. A discovery set of 100 or so patients (approximately 45 ophthalmopathy, 55 to 60 stable hyperthyroidism) was enrolled to explore V-J signatures distinguishing ophthalmopathy from hyperthyroidism. For independent validation, a separate cohort was made up of 18 to 20 hyperthyroidism patients plus 17 patients who later progressed from hyperthyroidism to ophthalmopathy. In about six hyperthyroidism patients, T-cell repertoires of thyroid tissue and blood were compared. After sampling, hyperthyroidism patients received methimazole starting at 30 mg daily, and ophthalmopathy patients received high-dose intravenous methylprednisolone. For training and testing, the 95 to 100 patients in the discovery cohort were randomly divided in a 7:3 ratio. Overall study outcomes, separate from this receptor: Sample size was not statistically predetermined, and group allocation was not concealed from the investigators. In validation, the model predicted ophthalmopathy progression with over 60% sensitivity and approximately 72% specificity; roughly 12 predicted patients were CT-confirmed with GO in a median of about 6.1 months. Most expanded thyroid clonotypes with frequency above 0.001 were also detected in blood, suggesting blood repertoires may reflect the thyroid immune response. Ophthalmopathy was separated from stable hyperthyroidism by the 13-signature model with roughly 88% sensitivity and around 81% specificity in cross-validation and with 80%/75% in the test set.

For repertoire sequencing, the TCR beta CDR3 regions were amplified from RNA transcripts. A first-round RT-PCR used HTBI primers with the Qiagen OneStep RT-PCR kit, followed by a second-round multiplex PCR, size selection and purification. The libraries underwent paired-end sequencing with 100 bp reads on an Illumina HiSeq2000. Concerning the study's data processing: SOAPnuke was used to process the reads, throwing out any read that had adapters, had uncalled bases, had a mean Phred below 15, or lacked an exact constant-primer or identifier match. High-quality paired reads were merged with COPE v1.2.5. Unique nucleotide sequences were defined as clonotypes and aligned to IMGT TRB V, D and J references using MiTCR v1.1. The analysis was limited to V-J combinations with a frequency above 0.0001, which together covered 99.2% of the repertoires. For each V-J combination, a TCR clonal expansion and chaos score was defined as F50 clonal expansion divided by the chaos observed in the TCRdist matrix. Welch's t-statistics and random forest were used to narrow the features down to 13 V-J combinations, which were then fed into a naive Bayes classifier. The Morisita-Horn index was used to measure how similar the thyroid and blood repertoires were. TCRdb trimmed public reads at Q25 via fastp, called clones via MiXCR and kept in-frame beta chains. Here each entry gathers all rows of one CDR3 protein and keeps the most common genes and DNA. The authors' filters were not applied to this entry. A total of approximately 380,000 distinct CDR3 sequences appear in this sample, about 21% of them only once. Approximately 3% of the sample comes from the top ten.

Trimming takes 7 bases from V and 5 bases from J, and the germline ends sit 17 bases apart. The CDR3 contains 14 residues, cysteine and phenylalanine counted. Only the CDR3 region is kept as DNA, spanning 42 bases read in frame from base 1. A patient counted as having stable hyperthyroidism if there was no progression to ophthalmopathy within 18 months of follow-up. Patients with hyperthyroidism were aged 18 to 65 years, had been newly diagnosed, and had a disease duration of less than 2 months. Patients with other autoimmune diseases, uncontrolled infections, pregnancy or lactation were excluded. Clinical symptoms, serum thyroxine, TRAb, thyroid ultrasound and orbital computed tomography formed the basis of the diagnosis. PBMCs were isolated from about 10 ml of fresh peripheral blood by Ficoll-Paque density gradient centrifugation. Total RNA was extracted with Trizol reagent and quality-checked on an Agilent 2100 Bioanalyzer.

At least ten counts were recorded for this clonotype. What antigen it recognizes has not been identified. Nothing much larger sits one base from this clone, and base qualities are not available. The sequence came from a woman between 18 and 29 years old with stable Graves' hyperthyroidism. Donor details come from another sample of the same person, matched by shared clones. Input material: peripheral blood. Recombination joined TRBV12-3 or TRBV12-4 with TRBJ2-5, with the D segment identity uncertain. The CDR3 corresponds to CASNRGYAGETQYF. The DNA sequence follows: TGTGCCAGCAACCGCGGATACGCCGGCGAGACCCAGTACTTC.